This passage covers 20 T cell receptor beta chains from one sample sequenced in a study of CD8 T cells in ankylosing spondylitis. TCRdb recomputed calls from the 5' RACE reads with MiXCR, one row per CDR3 protein. Of a few hundred thousand distinct CDR3 sequences listed, about 20% were seen once; the top ten hold roughly 16%. For these TCRs, the target antigens are not known. Study outcomes and limitations: Ankylosing spondylitis blood seemed to carry a telltale TCR beta motif made of roughly eight highly homologous variants.

Material for sequencing was blood, either unsorted or a sorted T cell fraction (not recorded which). These receptors all come from a male donor with ankylosing spondylitis.

There are many counts of this clonotype. This chain joins TRBV29-1 and TRBJ2-7, with D unresolved. Trimming pared 4 bases from V and 1 base from J, leaving 11 bases between. The CDR3 length is 13 residues. Germline CDR1 is SQVTM and CDR2 is ANQGSEA. The CDR3 reads CSVGSQTSYEQYF. The CDR3 region has the DNA TGCAGCGTTGGGAGCCAGACATCCTACGAGCAGTACTTC.

The V call is TRBV12-3 or TRBV12-4, the J call TRBJ1-4; D unresolved. This CDR3 spans 13 amino acids. V lost 5 bases to trimming and J lost 8 bases, with 12 bases between them. The CDR3 reads CASSIQVGEKLFF. Written as DNA, the CDR3 is TGTGCCAGCAGTATCCAGGTGGGCGAAAAACTGTTTTTT.

This clonotype was observed a handful of times. The CDR3, as DNA: TGTGCCAGCAGTGAAATCTACACAGATACGCAGTATTTT. Protein product: CASSEIYTDTQYF. The chain combines TRBV6-1 with TRBJ2-3; the D is unclear. Germline lookup yields CDR1 MNHNS and CDR2 SASEGT. CDR3 length equals 13 residues. Trimming took 2 bases from V and 2 from J, leaving 5 bases between them.

This clonotype was seen repeatedly, ten times or more. The chain employs TRBV12-3 or TRBV12-4 and TRBJ2-2; D remains ambiguous. Trimming shortened V by 3 bases and J by 5 bases, and 13 bases separated the two germline ends. The CDR3 has 15 residues. CDR3: CASSLRHTRTGELFF. The DNA for the CDR3 is TGTGCCAGCAGTTTGCGACATACGCGGACCGGGGAGCTGTTTTTT.

In this sample, this clonotype turned up many times. The chain uses TRBV18 and TRBJ2-5; unclear D gene. The CDR3 covers 13 residues. V was shortened by 2 bases and J by 2 bases, with 6 bases between the two germline ends. CDR1 and CDR2 (germline): KGHSH, LQKENI. CDR3 DNA: TGTGCCAGCTCACCAGGGCCACAAGAGACCCAGTACTTC. Translated: CASSPGPQETQYF.

This clonotype was recorded a few times. The CDR3: CSASHTGTGVNTIYF. In DNA form, the CDR3 reads TGCAGTGCTAGTCACACCGGGACAGGGGTTAACACCATATATTTT. The rearrangement uses TRBV20-1 and TRBJ1-3; 10 positions match TRBD1. Germline assignment: CDR1 DFQATT and CDR2 SNEGSKA (reference sequence). After removal of 3 bases from V and 7 bases from J, the junction contained 9 bases not matched to a gene. The CDR3 sequence is 15 residues long.

This chain uses TRBV2 with TRBJ2-2; a possible D gene is TRBD2 (6 bases). The germline V gene encodes CDR1 SNHLY and CDR2 FYNNEI. The CDR3 is 13 amino acids. V was cut by 4 bases and J by 4 bases, with 7 bases left in between. CDR3 protein: CASSGLGTGELFF. For the CDR3, the DNA is TGTGCCAGCAGTGGACTAGGCACCGGGGAGCTGTTTTTT.

This clonotype has ten or more counts. The junction does not match germline at one end; this may be a read error. The chain combines TRBV5-1 with TRBJ2-5; TRBD2 matches 9 bases. The CDR3 has 14 amino acids. From germline, CDR1 is SGHRS and CDR2 YFSETQ. CDR3 region: CASSLAGDQETQYF. In DNA, the CDR3 is TGTGCCAGCAGCTTAGCGGGGGACCAAGAGACCCAGTACTTC. Supplemented by reference TRBV5-1 and TRBJ2-5, the full variable domain reads KAGVTQTPRYLIKTRGQQVTLSCSPISGHRSVSWYQQTPGQGLQFLFEYFSETQRNKGNFPGRFSGRQFSNSRSEMNVSTLELGDSALYLCASSLAGDQETQYFGPGTRLLVL.

This chain uses TRBV5-1 with TRBJ2-3; unclear D gene. The germline V gene has CDR1 SGHRS and CDR2 YFSETQ. Trimming pared 2 bases from V and 0 bases from J, leaving 16 bases between. CDR3 length: 17 amino acids. The DNA for the CDR3 is TGCGCCAGCAGCTTTGGAATTGGAGTGGCTAGCACAGATACGCAGTATTTT. This codes for CASSFGIGVASTDTQYF.

The chain has TRBV20-1 and TRBJ2-7; TRBD1 is a possible D gene (5 bases). This CDR3 region has 12 residues. Germline CDR1 is DFQATT and CDR2 is SNEGSKA (reference sequence). V lost 3 bases, J lost 4 bases, and 10 bases lay in between. CDR3 DNA sequence: TGCAGTGCTAGTGGGCAGGGTTACGAGCAGTACTTC. This sequence encodes CSASGQGYEQYF.

This clonotype was seen a few times. This sequence joins TRBV20-1 and TRBJ2-2; D possibly corresponds to TRBD1 (5 bases). The V end was cut by 0 bases, the J end by 5 bases, with 19 bases between. This CDR3 comprises 17 residues. From germline, CDR1 is DFQATT and CDR2 SNEGSKA (reference sequence). Here the CDR3 reads CSARDQGRDPGTGELFF. The DNA of the CDR3 is TGCAGTGCTAGAGATCAGGGTCGCGACCCTGGAACCGGGGAGCTGTTTTTT.

This clonotype has a handful of counts. V is TRBV7-2 and J is TRBJ2-7; 12 positions match TRBD2. V was clipped by 2 bases and J by 7 bases; unmatched bases: 6. This CDR3 region has 15 residues. Germline CDR1 reads SGHTA; CDR2 reads FQGNSA. DNA for the CDR3: TGTGCCAGCAGCTTACATCTAGCGGGAGGGGGGGAGCAGTACTTC. Amino acid sequence: CASSLHLAGGGEQYF.

The genes are TRBV5-1 and TRBJ1-4; D perhaps matches TRBD1 (6 bases). This CDR3 spans 15 amino acids. Germline CDR1 and CDR2: SGHRS and YFSETQ. V dropped 0 bases and J dropped 4 bases, with 10 bases sitting between them. The CDR3 sequence: CASSLAGAINEKLFF. CDR3 bases: TGCGCCAGCAGCTTGGCAGGGGCGATTAATGAAAAACTGTTTTTT. Filled out from reference TRBV5-1 and TRBJ1-4, the complete variable domain reads KAGVTQTPRYLIKTRGQQVTLSCSPISGHRSVSWYQQTPGQGLQFLFEYFSETQRNKGNFPGRFSGRQFSNSRSEMNVSTLELGDSALYLCASSLAGAINEKLFFGSGTQLSVL.

There are a few counts of this clonotype. The chain uses TRBV4-3 and TRBJ2-7; 8 bases map to TRBD2. The junction had 3 bases not matched to a gene; V was cut back by 1 base and J by 1 base. The CDR3 is made up of 15 amino acids. Germline V CDR1 and CDR2: LGHNA, YSLEER. CDR3 bases: TGCGCCAGCAGCCAAGTGGCTAGCGGGTCCTACGAGCAGTACTTC. Amino acids: CASSQVASGSYEQYF.

This clonotype was picked up a small number of times. The gene calls are TRBV5-1 and TRBJ2-2, with 15 bases aligning to TRBD2. The CDR3 consists of 16 residues. Germline-derived CDR1 and CDR2 are SGHRS and YFSETQ. V lost 2 bases to trimming and J lost 6 bases; unmatched junction nucleotides: 2. The CDR3 DNA is TGCGCCAGCAGCTTCGGACTAGCGGGAGGGCCCGGGGAGCTGTTTTTT. Protein product: CASSFGLAGGPGELFF.

The rearrangement joins TRBV3-1 to TRBJ2-2; TRBD1 matches 9 bases. The CDR3 runs to 16 residues. The germline gives CDR1 LGHDT, CDR2 YNNKEL (reference sequence). The V gene end was trimmed by 6 bases and the J gene end by 4 bases; junction bases not matched to a gene: 9. In nucleotides, the CDR3 is TGTGCCAGCAGGGACAGGGGAAATCTTGGCACCGGGGAGCTGTTTTTT. The encoded protein is CASRDRGNLGTGELFF.

This clonotype has at least ten counts. The V call is TRBV5-4, the J call TRBJ2-1, with 7 positions matching TRBD1. This CDR3 has 14 residues. CDR1 and CDR2 from the germline V gene are SGHNT and YYREEE (reference sequence). After removal of 4 bases from V and 15 bases from J, the junction contained 16 bases not matched to a gene. This chain's CDR3 is CASSENRQGQVPFF. Written as DNA, the CDR3 is TGTGCCAGCAGCGAGAACCGACAGGGTCAAGTCCCGTTCTTC.

This clonotype was seen a few times. This chain connects TRBV20-1 to TRBJ1-2, with a possible D match to TRBD1 (6 bases). The germline CDR1 and CDR2 sequences are DFQATT and SNEGSKA (reference sequence). The CDR3 has 14 residues. V was shortened by 1 base and J by 5 bases, with 14 bases between the two germline ends. The CDR3 loop reads CSARAADRKYGYTF. CDR3 DNA sequence: TGCAGTGCTAGAGCGGCGGACAGAAAATATGGCTACACCTTC.

V is TRBV11-2 and J is TRBJ2-2; 8 bases match TRBD1. There are 15 residues in the CDR3. The V gene end was trimmed by 3 bases and the J gene end by 5 bases; junction bases not matched to a gene: 5. Germline assignment: CDR1 SGHAT and CDR2 FQNNGV. CDR3 sequence (DNA): TGTGCCAGCAGCTTGCAGGGGGCGCCAACCGGGGAGCTGTTTTTT. Translating gives CASSLQGAPTGELFF.

The genes are TRBV12-3 or TRBV12-4 and TRBJ2-1, with a weak D call TRBD2 (5 bases). Trimming pared 2 bases from V and 8 bases from J, leaving 10 bases between. CDR3 length: 13 residues. The CDR3 DNA reads as TGTGCCAGCAGTTTATTTTCCGGGGATGAGCAGTTCTTC. Translating gives CASSLFSGDEQFF.